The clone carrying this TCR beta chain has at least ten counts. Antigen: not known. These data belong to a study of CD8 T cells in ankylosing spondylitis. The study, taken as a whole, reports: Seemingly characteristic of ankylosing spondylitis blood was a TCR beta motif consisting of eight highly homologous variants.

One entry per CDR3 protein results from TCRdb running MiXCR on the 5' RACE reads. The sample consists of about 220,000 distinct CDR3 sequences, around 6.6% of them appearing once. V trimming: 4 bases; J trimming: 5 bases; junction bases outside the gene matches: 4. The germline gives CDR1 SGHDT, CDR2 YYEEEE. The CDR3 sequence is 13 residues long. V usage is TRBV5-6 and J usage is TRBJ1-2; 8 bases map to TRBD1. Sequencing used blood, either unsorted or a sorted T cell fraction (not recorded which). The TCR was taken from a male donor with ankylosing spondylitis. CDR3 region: CASSPQGEYGYTF. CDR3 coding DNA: TGTGCCAGCAGCCCACAGGGGGAGTATGGCTACACCTTC. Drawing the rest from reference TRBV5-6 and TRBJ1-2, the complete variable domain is DAGVTQSPTHLIKTRGQQVTLRCSPKSGHDTVSWYQQALGQGPQFIFQYYEEEERQRGNFPDRFSGHQFPNYSSELNVNALLLGDSALYLCASSPQGEYGYTFGSGTRLTVV.